The 3 T cell receptor beta chains below come from one sample, sequenced in a study of cytomegalovirus exposure and HLA in healthy donors. It was with 60 Vbeta and 13 Jbeta primers that the PCR ran. The table came from immunoSEQ multiplex PCR; TCRdb's copy has only in-frame clones and leaves some out. The sample has 140,000 or so clones, roughly 65% seen once. The sample was PBMCs. Receptors originate from a woman aged 25 to 39 in good health and CMV-seronegative.

This clone was counted between two and nine times. The chain uses TRBV5-6 and TRBJ2-2; 13 nucleotides align to TRBD2. This CDR3 is built from 19 residues. After removal of 4 bases from V and 0 bases from J, the junction contained 9 bases not matched to a gene. The V gene's germline CDR1 is SGHDT and CDR2 YYEEEE. The CDR3 nucleotides read TGTGCCAGCAGCGCTTGGACTAGCGGGGGCGACGCGAACACCGGGGAGCTGTTTTTT. It translates to CASSAWTSGGDANTGELFF.

The chain joins TRBV19 to TRBJ1-1; TRBD1 matches 7 bases. CDR3 length: 13 residues. The V and J ends lost 7 bases and 9 bases, in that order; junction bases with no gene match: 11. CDR1 is LNHDA and CDR2 is SQIVND in the germline V gene (reference sequence). For the CDR3, the DNA is TGTGCCAGTACCCGTTCCGAGGGGGCAAAAGCTTTCTTT. This translates into CASTRSEGAKAFF.

The chain links TRBV28 to TRBJ2-2; D possibly corresponds to TRBD1 (5 bases). This CDR3 contains 11 residues. Germline CDR1 MDHEN, CDR2 SYDVKM. As DNA, the CDR3 is TGTGGGGCAAAGGGGACCGGGGAGCTGTTTTTT. Its protein is CGAKGTGELFF.